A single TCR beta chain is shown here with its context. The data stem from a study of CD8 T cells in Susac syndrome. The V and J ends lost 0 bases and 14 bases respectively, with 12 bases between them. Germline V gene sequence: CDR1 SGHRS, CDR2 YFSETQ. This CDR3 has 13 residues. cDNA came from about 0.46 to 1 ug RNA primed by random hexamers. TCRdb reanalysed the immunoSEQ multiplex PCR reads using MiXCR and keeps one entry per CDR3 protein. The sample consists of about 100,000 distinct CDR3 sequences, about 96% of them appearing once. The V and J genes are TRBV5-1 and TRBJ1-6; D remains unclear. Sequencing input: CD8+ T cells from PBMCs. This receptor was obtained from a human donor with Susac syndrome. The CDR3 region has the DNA TGCGCCAGCAGCTTGGCCGAGGGCGACACCCTCCACTTT. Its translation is CASSLAEGDTLHF.